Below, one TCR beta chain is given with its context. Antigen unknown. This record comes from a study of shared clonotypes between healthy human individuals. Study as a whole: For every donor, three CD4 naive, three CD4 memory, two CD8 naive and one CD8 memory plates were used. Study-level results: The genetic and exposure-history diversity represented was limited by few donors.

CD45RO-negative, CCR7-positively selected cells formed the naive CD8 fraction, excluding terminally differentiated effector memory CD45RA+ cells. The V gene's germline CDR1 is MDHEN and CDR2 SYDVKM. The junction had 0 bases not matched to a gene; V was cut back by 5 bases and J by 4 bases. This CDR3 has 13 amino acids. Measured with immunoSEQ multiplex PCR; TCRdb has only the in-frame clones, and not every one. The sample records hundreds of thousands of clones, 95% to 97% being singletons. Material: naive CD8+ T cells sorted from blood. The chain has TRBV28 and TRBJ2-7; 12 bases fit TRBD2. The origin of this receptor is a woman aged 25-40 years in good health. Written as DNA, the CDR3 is TGTGCCAGCAGTGGACTAGCGGGGTACGAGCAGTACTTC. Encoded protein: CASSGLAGYEQYF.